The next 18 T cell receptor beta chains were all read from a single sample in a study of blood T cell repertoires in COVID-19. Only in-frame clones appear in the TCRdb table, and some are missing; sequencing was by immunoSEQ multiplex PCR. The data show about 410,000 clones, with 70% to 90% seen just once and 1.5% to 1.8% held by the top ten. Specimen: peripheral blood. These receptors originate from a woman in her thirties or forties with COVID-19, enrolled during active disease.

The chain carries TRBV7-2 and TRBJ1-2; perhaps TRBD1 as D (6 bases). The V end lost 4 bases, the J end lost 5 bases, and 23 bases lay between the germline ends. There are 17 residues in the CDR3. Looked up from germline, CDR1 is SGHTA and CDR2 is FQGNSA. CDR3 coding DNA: TGTGCCAGCAGCTCAACATCCTACGGGGGGCTGGATTATGGCTACACCTTC. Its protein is CASSSTSYGGLDYGYTF.

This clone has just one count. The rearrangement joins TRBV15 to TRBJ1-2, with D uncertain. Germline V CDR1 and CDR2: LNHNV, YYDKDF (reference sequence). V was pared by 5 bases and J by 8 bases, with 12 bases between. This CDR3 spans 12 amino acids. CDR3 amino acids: CATSDPPGGYTF. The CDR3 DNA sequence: TGTGCCACCAGCGATCCTCCGGGGGGCTACACCTTC.

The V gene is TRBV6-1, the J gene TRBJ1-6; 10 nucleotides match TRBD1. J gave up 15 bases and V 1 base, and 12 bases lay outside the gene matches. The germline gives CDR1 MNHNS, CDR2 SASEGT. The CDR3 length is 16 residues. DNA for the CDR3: TGTGCCAGCAGTGAAGTAGGGGACAGGGGAGTGCCGATCCTCCACTTT. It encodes CASSEVGDRGVPILHF.

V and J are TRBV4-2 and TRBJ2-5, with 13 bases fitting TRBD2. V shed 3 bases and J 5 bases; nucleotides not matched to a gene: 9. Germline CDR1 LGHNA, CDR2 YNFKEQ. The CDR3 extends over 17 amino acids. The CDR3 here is CASSQRETSGGAETQYF. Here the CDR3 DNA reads TGTGCCAGCAGCCAGAGAGAAACTAGCGGGGGGGCGGAGACCCAGTACTTC.

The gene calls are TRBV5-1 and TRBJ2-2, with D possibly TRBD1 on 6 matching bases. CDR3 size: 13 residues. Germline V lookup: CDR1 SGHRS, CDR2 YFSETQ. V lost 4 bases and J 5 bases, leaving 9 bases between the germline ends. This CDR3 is CASSVTGTGELFF. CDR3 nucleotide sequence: TGCGCCAGCAGCGTTACAGGGACCGGGGAGCTGTTTTTT.

CDR3: CASIETRGLRSTDTQYF. The CDR3 DNA is TGTGCCAGCATCGAGACCAGGGGGCTAAGGAGCACAGATACGCAGTATTTT. The rearrangement uses TRBV27 and TRBJ2-3, with 8 bases aligning to TRBD1. Trimming at V came to 7 bases and at J to 0 bases, leaving 12 bases not matched to a gene. In germline, CDR1 is MNHEY, CDR2 SMNVEV (reference sequence). The length of the CDR3 is 17 residues.

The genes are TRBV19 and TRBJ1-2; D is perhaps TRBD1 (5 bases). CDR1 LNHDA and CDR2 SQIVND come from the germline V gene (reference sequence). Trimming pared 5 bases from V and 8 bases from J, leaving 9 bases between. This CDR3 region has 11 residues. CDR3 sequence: CASSAGMGYTF. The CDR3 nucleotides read TGTGCCAGTAGTGCAGGGATGGGCTACACCTTC.

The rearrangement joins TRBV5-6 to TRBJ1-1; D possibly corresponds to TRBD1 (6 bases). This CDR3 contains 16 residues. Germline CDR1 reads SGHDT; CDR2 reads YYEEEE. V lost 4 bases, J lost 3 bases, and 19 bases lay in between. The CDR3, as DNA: TGTGCCAGCAGCCCCGCTGGGACATCGAGGGACACTGAAGCTTTCTTT. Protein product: CASSPAGTSRDTEAFF.

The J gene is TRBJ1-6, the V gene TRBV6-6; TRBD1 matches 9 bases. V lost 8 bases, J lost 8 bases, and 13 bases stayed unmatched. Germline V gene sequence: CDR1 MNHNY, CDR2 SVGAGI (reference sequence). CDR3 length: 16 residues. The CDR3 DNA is TGTGCCAGCTTAAGGGGACAGGGACTAATGGATTCACCCCTCCACTTT. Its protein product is CASLRGQGLMDSPLHF.

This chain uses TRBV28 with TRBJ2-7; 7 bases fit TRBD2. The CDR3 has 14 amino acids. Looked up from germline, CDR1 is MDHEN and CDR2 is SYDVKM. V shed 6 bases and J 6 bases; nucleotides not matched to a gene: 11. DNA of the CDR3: TGTGCCAGCAGCCACGGACTAGTTACACGCGAGCAGTACTTC. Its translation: CASSHGLVTREQYF.

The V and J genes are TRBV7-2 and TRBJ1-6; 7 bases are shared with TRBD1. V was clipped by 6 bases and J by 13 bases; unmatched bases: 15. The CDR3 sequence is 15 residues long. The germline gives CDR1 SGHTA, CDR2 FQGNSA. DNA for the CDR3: TGTGCCAGCAGACCCTTGACAGGGATCGGGTCCCCCCTCCACTTT. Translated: CASRPLTGIGSPLHF. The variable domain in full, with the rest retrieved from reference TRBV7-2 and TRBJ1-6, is GAGVSQSPSNKVTEKGKDVELRCDPISGHTALYWYRQSLGQGLEFLIYFQGNSAPDKSGLPSDRFSAERTGGSVSTLTIQRTQQEDSAVYLCASRPLTGIGSPLHFGNGTRLTVT.

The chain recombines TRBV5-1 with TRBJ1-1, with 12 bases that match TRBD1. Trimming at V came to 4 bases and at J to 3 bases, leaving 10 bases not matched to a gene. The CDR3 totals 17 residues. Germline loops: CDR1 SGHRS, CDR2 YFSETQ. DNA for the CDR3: TGCGCCAGCAGCCTCTCCGGGACAGGGGGCGCGTACACTGAAGCTTTCTTT. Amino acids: CASSLSGTGGAYTEAFF.

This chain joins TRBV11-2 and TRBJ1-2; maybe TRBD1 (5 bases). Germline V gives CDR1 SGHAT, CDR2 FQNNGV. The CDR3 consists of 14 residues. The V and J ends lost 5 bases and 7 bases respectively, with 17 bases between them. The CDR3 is CASSARVRASGYTF. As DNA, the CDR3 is TGTGCCAGCAGCGCCAGGGTCCGGGCTAGTGGCTACACCTTC. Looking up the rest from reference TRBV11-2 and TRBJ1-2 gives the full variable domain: EAGVAQSPRYKIIEKRQSVAFWCNPISGHATLYWYQQILGQGPKLLIQFQNNGVVDDSQLPKDRFSAERLKGVDSTLKIQPAKLEDSAVYLCASSARVRASGYTFGSGTRLTVV.

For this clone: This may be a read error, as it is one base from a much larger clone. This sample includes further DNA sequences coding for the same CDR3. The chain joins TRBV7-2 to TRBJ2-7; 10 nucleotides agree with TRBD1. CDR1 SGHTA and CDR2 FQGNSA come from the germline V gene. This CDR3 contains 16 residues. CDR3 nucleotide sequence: TGTGCTAGCAGCTTAGTCCCGGGACAGGGGACCTACGAGCAGTACTTC. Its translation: CASSLVPGQGTYEQYF.

The CDR3 nucleotides read TGTGCCAGCAGCTCCCGACTAGCGTATGGTGATGAGCAGTTCTTC. Translated: CASSSRLAYGDEQFF. The V call is TRBV7-3, the J call TRBJ2-1; 8 bases agree with TRBD2. The germline CDR1 and CDR2 sequences are SGHTA and FQGTGA. The junction had 10 bases not matched to a gene; V was cut back by 4 bases and J by 8 bases. CDR3 length: 15 residues.

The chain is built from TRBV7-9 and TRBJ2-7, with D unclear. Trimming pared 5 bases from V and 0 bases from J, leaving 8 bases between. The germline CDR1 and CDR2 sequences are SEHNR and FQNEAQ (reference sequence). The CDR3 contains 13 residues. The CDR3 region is CASSPYSSYEQYF. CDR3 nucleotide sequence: TGTGCCAGCAGCCCCTATAGCTCCTACGAGCAGTACTTC.

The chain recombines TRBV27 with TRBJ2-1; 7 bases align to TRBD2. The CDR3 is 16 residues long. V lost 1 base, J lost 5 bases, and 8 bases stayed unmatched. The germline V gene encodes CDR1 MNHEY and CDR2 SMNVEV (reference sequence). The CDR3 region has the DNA TGTGCCAGCAGTTTATGGGCTAGCGGAGCTAACAATGAGCAGTTCTTC. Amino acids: CASSLWASGANNEQFF.

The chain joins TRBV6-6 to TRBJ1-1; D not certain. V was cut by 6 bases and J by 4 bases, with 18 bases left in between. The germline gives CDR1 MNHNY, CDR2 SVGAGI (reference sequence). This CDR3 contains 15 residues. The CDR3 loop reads CASRATSRVSTEAFF. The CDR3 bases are TGTGCCAGCAGGGCGACTAGCAGAGTTTCCACTGAAGCTTTCTTT.